This TCR beta chain derives from a study of T cells in Graves' hyperthyroidism and ophthalmopathy. General observations from the study: Most thyroid clonotypes with frequency above 0.001 were detected in blood.

In regard to this clonotype: Its target is unknown.

The CDR3 has 16 amino acids. From germline, CDR1 is LGHDT and CDR2 YNNKEL (reference sequence). J lost 6 bases, V lost 2 bases, and 9 bases had no gene match. The source material, RNA transcripts, was used to amplify TCR beta CDR3 regions. First-round RT-PCR targeting the TCR CDR3 was performed with the HTBI primer set. TCRdb processed the multiplex PCR reads anew with MiXCR; each CDR3 protein has one entry. The sample holds roughly 600,000 distinct CDR3 sequences; roughly 15% are singletons and the top ten take around an eighth. The sequenced sample was blood. This receptor was taken from a woman between 50 and 59 years old with Graves' ophthalmopathy. V gene TRBV3-1 combines with J gene TRBJ2-2, with 7 bases aligning to TRBD1. The CDR3 spells CASSQPSGQFPGELFF. The CDR3 DNA is TGTGCCAGCAGCCAACCCTCGGGACAGTTTCCCGGGGAGCTGTTTTTT. The full variable domain, in which reference TRBV3-1 and TRBJ2-2 provide the parts outside the CDR3, is DTAVSQTPKYLVTQMGNDKSIKCEQNLGHDTMYWYKQDSKKFLKIMFSYNNKELIINETVPNRFSPKSPDKAHLNLHINSLELGDSAVYFCASSQPSGQFPGELFFGEGSRLTVL.